Shown below are 20 T cell receptor beta chains from a single sample sequenced in a study of shared clonotypes between healthy human individuals. Naive CD8 cells lacked CD45RO and underwent positive selection for CCR7, leaving out terminally differentiated effector memory CD45RA+ cells. The table came from immunoSEQ multiplex PCR; TCRdb's copy has only in-frame clones and leaves some out. The repertoire holds roughly 570,000 clones, with 98% as singletons. Material: naive CD8+ T cells sorted from blood. The receptors derive from a man in his thirties or forties in good health.

J is TRBJ2-5 and V is TRBV27, with D perhaps TRBD2 (5 bases). Trimming pared 6 bases from V and 2 bases from J, leaving 16 bases between. The CDR3 sequence is 15 residues long. CDR1 and CDR2 (germline): MNHEY, SMNVEV (reference sequence). The CDR3 nucleotides are TGTGCCAGCAGAAACCGGGGTCGTCCTCAAGAGACCCAGTACTTC. It is translated as CASRNRGRPQETQYF.

V usage is TRBV29-1 and J usage is TRBJ2-2, with D perhaps TRBD2 (5 bases). This CDR3 is 13 amino acids long. Germline-derived CDR1 and CDR2 are SQVTM and ANQGSEA. V gave up 3 bases and J gave up 4 bases, with 9 bases separating them. CDR3 amino acids: CSVDGVFTGELFF. Here the CDR3 DNA reads TGCAGCGTTGACGGGGTATTCACCGGGGAGCTGTTTTTT.

The V call is TRBV9, the J call TRBJ1-3; D uncertain. CDR3 length equals 12 residues. The V end lost 4 bases, the J end lost 8 bases, and 10 bases lay between the germline ends. CDR1 and CDR2 from the germline V gene are SGDLS and YYNGEE. This chain's CDR3 is CASSSDPYTIYF. Here the CDR3 DNA reads TGTGCCAGCAGCTCCGACCCATACACCATATATTTT.

V gene TRBV7-2 combines with J gene TRBJ2-3, with D tentatively TRBD2 (6 bases). Trimming took off 4 bases at V and 11 bases at J, with 13 bases between the two ends. Looked up from germline, CDR1 is SGHTA and CDR2 is FQGNSA. The CDR3 consists of 12 residues. The CDR3 bases are TGTGCCAGCAGCTACGGGACTCTGGGGCAGTATTTT. The encoded protein is CASSYGTLGQYF.

This chain links TRBV18 with TRBJ2-1, with a possible D match to TRBD1 (6 bases). The ends were cut back, 3 bases at V and 2 bases at J, with 14 bases in the middle. This CDR3 has 16 residues. The germline CDR1 and CDR2 sequences are KGHSH and LQKENI. CDR3 region: CASSPGQTQPYNEQFF. In nucleotides, the CDR3 is TGTGCCAGCTCACCTGGACAGACCCAACCCTACAATGAGCAGTTCTTC.

V usage is TRBV10-2 and J usage is TRBJ2-2; no reliable D call. The CDR3 is 15 residues long. Germline V gene lookup returns CDR1 WSHSY and CDR2 SAAADI. V lost 5 bases, J lost 6 bases, and 16 bases lay in between. CDR3 bases: TGCGCCAGCAGTTGGGGAAGTCAAGACTCCGGGGAGCTGTTTTTT. This codes for CASSWGSQDSGELFF.

The rearrangement links TRBV7-9 to TRBJ2-1, with TRBD2 matching 8 bases. Per germline, CDR1 SEHNR and CDR2 FQNEAQ (reference sequence). Trimming removed 6 bases from V and 4 bases from J; junction bases left unmatched: 8. This CDR3 contains 15 residues. As DNA, the CDR3 is TGTGCCAGCAGGCTGACTAGCGAACCATACAATGAGCAGTTCTTC. This encodes CASRLTSEPYNEQFF.

The rearrangement uses TRBV7-9 and TRBJ1-1; 9 bases match TRBD1. Germline V CDR1 and CDR2: SEHNR, FQNEAQ (reference sequence). There are 15 residues in the CDR3. The V segment lost 5 bases and the J segment 1 base; nucleotides outside the gene matches: 5. CDR3 bases: TGTGCCAGCAGCCCCCTGGACAGGGGGAACACTGAAGCTTTCTTT. This translates into CASSPLDRGNTEAFF.

The CDR3 DNA reads TGTGCCAGCAGTATACAGGGGGCTATCGGGGAGCTGTTTTTT. Its translation is CASSIQGAIGELFF. The chain couples TRBV28 to TRBJ2-2, with 9 positions matching TRBD1. From germline, CDR1 is MDHEN and CDR2 SYDVKM. The length of the CDR3 is 14 residues. V lost 5 bases, J lost 7 bases, and 5 bases stayed unmatched.

The J gene is TRBJ2-2, the V gene TRBV7-8; TRBD2 matches at 9 bases. CDR1 SGHVS and CDR2 FQNEAQ come from the germline V gene. There are 19 residues in the CDR3. With 1 base clipped from V and 5 bases from J, the junction kept 14 bases outside the gene matches. CDR3 in amino acids: CASSLGGSGRILRTGELFF. In nucleotides, the CDR3 is TGTGCCAGCAGCTTAGGAGGAAGCGGGAGGATTCTACGTACCGGGGAGCTGTTTTTT.

V is TRBV6-5 and J is TRBJ2-3, with TRBD2 as a possible D gene (5 bases). V lost 6 bases and J 5 bases, leaving 18 bases between the germline ends. The CDR3 loop spans 15 amino acids. Germline CDR1 and CDR2: MNHEY and SVGAGI. The CDR3 DNA reads TGTGCCAGCAGGCGAGGACTGGATTTTGGAGATACGCAGTATTTT. Translation gives CASRRGLDFGDTQYF.

In its sample, this clone was seen once. The chain recombines TRBV15 with TRBJ2-5; D is unresolved. The CDR3 has 13 amino acids. V lost 2 bases and J lost 3, with 7 bases in between. In germline, CDR1 is LNHNV, CDR2 YYDKDF (reference sequence). The CDR3 nucleotides are TGTGCCACCAGCAGACCACCAGAAGAGACCCAGTACTTC. This gives the protein CATSRPPEETQYF. Filled out from reference TRBV15 and TRBJ2-5, the complete variable domain reads DAMVIQNPRYQVTQFGKPVTLSCSQTLNHNVMYWYQQKSSQAPKLLFHYYDKDFNNEADTPDNFQSRRPNTSFCFLDIRSPGLGDTAMYLCATSRPPEETQYFGPGTRLLVL.

The chain joins TRBV7-9 to TRBJ2-5; 9 bases line up with TRBD1. This CDR3 comprises 17 residues. V shed 0 bases and J 0 bases; nucleotides not matched to a gene: 5. Germline V CDR1 and CDR2: SEHNR, FQNEAQ (reference sequence). CDR3 nucleotides: TGTGCCAGCAGCTTAGCTGGGACAGGGCCTTACCAAGAGACCCAGTACTTC. Its translation: CASSLAGTGPYQETQYF.

Here the CDR3 DNA reads TGTGCCAGCAGCTCTCCTGGGGCAGAAGATAGCAATCAGCCCCAGCATTTT. Translated, it gives CASSSPGAEDSNQPQHF. V gene TRBV7-8 combines with J gene TRBJ1-5; the D gene is possibly TRBD1 (5 bases). Germline-derived CDR1 and CDR2 are SGHVS and FQNEAQ. Trimming took 4 bases from V and 0 from J, leaving 16 bases between them. The CDR3 loop spans 17 amino acids.

This chain links TRBV7-9 with TRBJ2-7, with no clear D. Germline assignment: CDR1 SEHNR and CDR2 FQNEAQ (reference sequence). The V end was cut by 5 bases, the J end by 3 bases, with 20 bases between. The CDR3 has 16 amino acids. The CDR3 reads CASSPTTGVWNYEQYF. The CDR3 DNA reads TGTGCCAGCAGCCCAACGACTGGGGTTTGGAACTACGAGCAGTACTTC.

J is TRBJ2-3 and V is TRBV21-1; the D call of TRBD2 is as the table states it, not checked on the DNA. TRBV21-1 is a listed pseudogene. The CDR3 consists of 17 residues. CDR3 residues: CASSGLRLAGSTDTQYF. CDR3 coding DNA: TGTGCCAGCAGCGGGCTTAGACTAGCGGGTAGCACAGATACGCAGTATTTT.

The V call is TRBV15, the J call TRBJ1-2; D is ambiguous. The CDR3 runs 15 residues. Trimming took off 2 bases at V and 1 base at J, with 11 bases between the two ends. From germline, CDR1 is LNHNV and CDR2 YYDKDF (reference sequence). CDR3 protein: CATSRRKPDNYGYTF. CDR3 coding DNA: TGTGCCACCAGCAGACGAAAGCCGGATAACTATGGCTACACCTTC.

This sequence joins TRBV9 and TRBJ1-2; TRBD1 might be the D (6 bases). V was clipped by 7 bases and J by 8 bases, with 21 bases between them. This CDR3 region has 14 residues. CDR1 is SGDLS, CDR2 YYNGEE, per germline. The CDR3 nucleotides read TGTGCCAGCCGCGGAGATGAGGGGGTAAGCGGCTACACCTTC. It specifies CASRGDEGVSGYTF.

The chain couples TRBV18 to TRBJ1-2; D may be TRBD1 (5 bases). CDR3 length: 18 residues. Germline-derived CDR1 and CDR2 are KGHSH and LQKENI. V shed 3 bases and J shed 5 bases, with 25 bases lying between them. CDR3 residues: CASSPTLVTTIDSYGYTF. CDR3 sequence (DNA): TGTGCCAGCTCACCGACCTTGGTGACTACCATCGACAGTTATGGCTACACCTTC. The full variable domain, its missing parts supplied by reference TRBV18 and TRBJ1-2, is NAGVMQNPRHLVRRRGQEARLRCSPMKGHSHVYWYRQLPEEGLKFMVYLQKENIIDESGMPKERFSAEFPKEGPSILRIQQVVRGDSAAYFCASSPTLVTTIDSYGYTFGSGTRLTVV.

CDR3 in DNA: TGTGCCAGCAGTGAATTCCTTTCCTACGAGCAGTACTTC. Protein product: CASSEFLSYEQYF. V is TRBV2 and J is TRBJ2-7, with D hard to call. Deletions cut 2 bases from V and 1 base from J, with 6 bases between. The length of the CDR3 is 13 residues. Germline-derived CDR1 and CDR2 are SNHLY and FYNNEI.